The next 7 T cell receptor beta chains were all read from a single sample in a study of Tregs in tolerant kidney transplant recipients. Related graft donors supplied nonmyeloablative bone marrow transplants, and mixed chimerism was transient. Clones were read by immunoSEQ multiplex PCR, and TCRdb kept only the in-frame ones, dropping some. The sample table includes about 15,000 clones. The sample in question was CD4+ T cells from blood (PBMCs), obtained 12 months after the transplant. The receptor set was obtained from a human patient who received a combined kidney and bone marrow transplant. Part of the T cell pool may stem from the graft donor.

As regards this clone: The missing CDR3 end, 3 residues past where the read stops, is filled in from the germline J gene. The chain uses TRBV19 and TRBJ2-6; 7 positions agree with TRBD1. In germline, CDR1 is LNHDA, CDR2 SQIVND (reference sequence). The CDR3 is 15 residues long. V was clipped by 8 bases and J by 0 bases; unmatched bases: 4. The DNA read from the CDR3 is TGTGCCAGTCGGGACAGACACTCTGGGGCCAACGTC. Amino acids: CASRDRHSGANV. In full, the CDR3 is CASRDRHSGANVLTF. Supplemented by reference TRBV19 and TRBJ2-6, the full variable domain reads DGGITQSPKYLFRKEGQNVTLSCEQNLNHDAMYWYRQDPGQGLRLIYYSQIVNDFQKGDIAEGYSVSREKKESFPLTVTSAQKNPTAFYLCASRDRHSGANVLTFGAGSRLTVL.

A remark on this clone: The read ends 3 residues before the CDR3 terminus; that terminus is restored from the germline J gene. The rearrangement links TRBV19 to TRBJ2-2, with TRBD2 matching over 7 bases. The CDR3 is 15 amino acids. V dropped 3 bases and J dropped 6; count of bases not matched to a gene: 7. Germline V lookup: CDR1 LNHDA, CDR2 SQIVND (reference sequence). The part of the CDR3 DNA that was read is TGTGCCAGTAGTATCTACGCGGGAGTCCCCGGGGAG. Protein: CASSIYAGVPGE. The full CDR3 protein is CASSIYAGVPGELFF.

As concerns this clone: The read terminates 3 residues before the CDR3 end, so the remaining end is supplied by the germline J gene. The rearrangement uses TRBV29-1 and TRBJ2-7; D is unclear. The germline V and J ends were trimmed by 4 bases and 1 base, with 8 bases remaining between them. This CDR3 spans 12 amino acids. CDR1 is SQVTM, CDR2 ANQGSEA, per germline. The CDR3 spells CSVGRRSYEQYF. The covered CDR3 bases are TGCAGCGTTGGTAGGCGGTCCTACGAG.

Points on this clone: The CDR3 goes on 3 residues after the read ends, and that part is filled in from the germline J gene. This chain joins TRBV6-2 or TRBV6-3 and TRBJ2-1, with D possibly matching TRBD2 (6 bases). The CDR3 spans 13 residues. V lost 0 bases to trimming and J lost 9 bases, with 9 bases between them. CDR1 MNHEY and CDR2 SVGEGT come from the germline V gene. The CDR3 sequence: CASSYSPAGEQFF. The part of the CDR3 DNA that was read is TGTGCCAGCAGTTACTCCCCAGCGGGTGAG.

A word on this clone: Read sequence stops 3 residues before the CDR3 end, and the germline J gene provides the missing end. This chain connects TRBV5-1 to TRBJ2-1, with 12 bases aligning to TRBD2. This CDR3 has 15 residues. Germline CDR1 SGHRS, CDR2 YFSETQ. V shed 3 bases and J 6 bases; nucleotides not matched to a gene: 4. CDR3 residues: CASSSRTSGTNEQFF. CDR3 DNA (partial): TGCGCCAGCAGCTCCCGGACTAGCGGGACCAATGAG.

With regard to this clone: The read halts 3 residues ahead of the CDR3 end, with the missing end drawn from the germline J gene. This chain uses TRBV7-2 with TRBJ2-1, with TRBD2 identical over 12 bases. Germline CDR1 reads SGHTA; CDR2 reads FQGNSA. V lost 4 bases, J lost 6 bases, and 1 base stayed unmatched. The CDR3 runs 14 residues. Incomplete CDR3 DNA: TGTGCCAGCAGCTCGACTAGCGGGAGCAATGAG. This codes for CASSSTSGSNE. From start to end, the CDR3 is CASSSTSGSNEQFF. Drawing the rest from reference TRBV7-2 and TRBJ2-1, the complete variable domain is GAGVSQSPSNKVTEKGKDVELRCDPISGHTALYWYRQSLGQGLEFLIYFQGNSAPDKSGLPSDRFSAERTGGSVSTLTIQRTQQEDSAVYLCASSSTSGSNEQFFGPGTRLTVL.

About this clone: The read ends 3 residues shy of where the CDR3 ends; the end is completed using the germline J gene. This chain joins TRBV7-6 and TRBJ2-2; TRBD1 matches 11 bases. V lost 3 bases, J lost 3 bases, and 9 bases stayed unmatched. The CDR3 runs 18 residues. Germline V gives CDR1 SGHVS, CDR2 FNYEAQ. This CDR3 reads CASSFGQGAPGDTGELFF. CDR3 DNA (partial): TGTGCCAGCAGCTTTGGACAGGGGGCGCCGGGAGACACCGGGGAG.